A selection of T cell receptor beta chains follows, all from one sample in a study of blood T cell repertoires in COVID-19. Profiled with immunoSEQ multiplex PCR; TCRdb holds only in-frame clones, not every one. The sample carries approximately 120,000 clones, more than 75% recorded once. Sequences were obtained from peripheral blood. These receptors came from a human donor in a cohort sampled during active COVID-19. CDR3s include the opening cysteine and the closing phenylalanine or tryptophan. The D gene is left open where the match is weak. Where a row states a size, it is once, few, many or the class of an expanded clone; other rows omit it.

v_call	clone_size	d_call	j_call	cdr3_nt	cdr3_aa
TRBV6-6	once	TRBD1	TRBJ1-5	TGTGCCAGCAGTTACATGACAGGGGGCGATCAGCCCCAGCATTTT	CASSYMTGGDQPQHF
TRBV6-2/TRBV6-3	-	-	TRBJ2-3	TGTGCCAGCAGTTTACTACTTGGACTGAGAGATACGCAGTATTTT	CASSLLLGLRDTQYF
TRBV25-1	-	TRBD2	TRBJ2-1	TGTGCCAGCAGTGGGGGAGGGAGCTCCTACAATGAGCAGTTCTTC	CASSGGGSSYNEQFF
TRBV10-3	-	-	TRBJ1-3	TGTGCCATCAGTGAGTCGCATCTAGAAGGAAACACCATATATTTT	CAISESHLEGNTIYF
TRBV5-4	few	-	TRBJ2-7	TGTGCCAGCAGGGCTCGCGGCCTTGATGAGCAGTACTTC	CASRARGLDEQYF
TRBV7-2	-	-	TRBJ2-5	TGTGCCAGCAGCTTAGCGGGTCGGGGGGAGACCCAGTACTTC	CASSLAGRGETQYF
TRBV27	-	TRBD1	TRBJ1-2	TGTGCCAGCAGTTTCGCCGACAGGGGAAGTACCTATGGCTACACCTTC	CASSFADRGSTYGYTF
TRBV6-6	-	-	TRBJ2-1	TGTGCCAGCAGTCCCCTTAGCGGCAATGAGCAGTTCTTC	CASSPLSGNEQFF
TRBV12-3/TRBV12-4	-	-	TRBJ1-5	TGTGCCAGCACCATGGGCCCCAATCAGCCCCAGCATTTT	CASTMGPNQPQHF
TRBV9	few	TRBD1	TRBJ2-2	TGTGCCAGCAGCGTTCGGACAGGGGGCAAATCCGGGGAGCTGTTTTTT	CASSVRTGGKSGELFF
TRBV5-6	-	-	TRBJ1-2	TGTGCCAGCAGCTGGGGACAATTCTATGGCTACACCTTC	CASSWGQFYGYTF
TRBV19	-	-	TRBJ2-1	TGTGCCAGTGGCCCGGTTGGCGGTTACAATGAGCAGTTCTTC	CASGPVGGYNEQFF
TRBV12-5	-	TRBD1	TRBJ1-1	TGTGCTAGTGGTTTGGTTTTAGGGACAGTGAACACTGAAGCTTTCTTT	CASGLVLGTVNTEAFF
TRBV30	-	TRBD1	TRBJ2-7	TGTGCCTGGAGTTCGGGACAGACTTACGAGCAGTACTTC	CAWSSGQTYEQYF
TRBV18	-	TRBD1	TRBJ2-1	TGTGCCAGCTCAACCTCGGACAGGAGTGAGCAGTTCTTC	CASSTSDRSEQFF
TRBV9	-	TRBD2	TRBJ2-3	TGTGCCAGCAGCCTCGGGACTAGCGGGGTCCGGCGGGGCACAGATACGCAGTATTTT	CASSLGTSGVRRGTDTQYF